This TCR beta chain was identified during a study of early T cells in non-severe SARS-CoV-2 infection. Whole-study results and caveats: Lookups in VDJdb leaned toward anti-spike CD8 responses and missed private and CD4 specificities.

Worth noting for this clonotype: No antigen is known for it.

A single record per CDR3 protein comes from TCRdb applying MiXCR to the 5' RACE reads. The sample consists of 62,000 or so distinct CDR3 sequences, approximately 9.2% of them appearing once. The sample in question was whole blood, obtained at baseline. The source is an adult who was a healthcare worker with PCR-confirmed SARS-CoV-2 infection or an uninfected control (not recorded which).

The CDR3 sequence is CASHRDGQSGGYTF. The CDR3 coding sequence is TGTGCCAGCCACCGGGACGGACAAAGTGGTGGCTACACCTTC. The chain joins TRBV6-1 to TRBJ1-2; a possible D gene is TRBD1 (5 bases). This CDR3 has 14 amino acids. V gave up 8 bases and J gave up 7 bases, with 20 bases separating them. CDR1 is MNHNS, CDR2 SASEGT, per germline.